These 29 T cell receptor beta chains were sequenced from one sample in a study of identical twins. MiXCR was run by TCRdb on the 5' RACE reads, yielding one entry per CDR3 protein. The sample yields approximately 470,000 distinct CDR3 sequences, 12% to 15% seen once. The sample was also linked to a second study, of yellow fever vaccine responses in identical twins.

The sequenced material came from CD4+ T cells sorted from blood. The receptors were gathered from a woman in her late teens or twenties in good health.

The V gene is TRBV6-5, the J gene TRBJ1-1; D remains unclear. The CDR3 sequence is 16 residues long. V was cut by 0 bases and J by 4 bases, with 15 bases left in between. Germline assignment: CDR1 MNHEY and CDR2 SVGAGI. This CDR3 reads CASSYSTSPLSTEAFF. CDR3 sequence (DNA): TGTGCCAGCAGTTACTCGACTTCCCCCCTGAGCACTGAAGCTTTCTTT.

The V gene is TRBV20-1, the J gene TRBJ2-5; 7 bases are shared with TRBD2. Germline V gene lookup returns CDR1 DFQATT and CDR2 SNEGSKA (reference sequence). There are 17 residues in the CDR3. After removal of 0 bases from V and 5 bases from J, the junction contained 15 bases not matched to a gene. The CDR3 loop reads CSARDQIFGGLWETQYF. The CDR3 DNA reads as TGCAGTGCTAGAGATCAGATTTTTGGGGGACTATGGGAGACCCAGTACTTC.

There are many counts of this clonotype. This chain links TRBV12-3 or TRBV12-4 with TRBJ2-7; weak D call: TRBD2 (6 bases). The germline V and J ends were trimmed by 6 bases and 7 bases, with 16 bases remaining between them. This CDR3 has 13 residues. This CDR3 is CASRQGLGSEQYF. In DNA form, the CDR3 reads TGTGCCAGCAGGCAGGGACTGGGATCGGAGCAGTACTTC.

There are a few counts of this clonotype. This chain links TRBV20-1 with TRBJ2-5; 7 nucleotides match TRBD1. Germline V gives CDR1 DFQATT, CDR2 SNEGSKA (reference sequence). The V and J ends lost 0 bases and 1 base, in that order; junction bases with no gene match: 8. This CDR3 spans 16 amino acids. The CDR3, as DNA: TGCAGTGCTAGAGATCGCCGACAGGGATTCCAAGAGACCCAGTACTTC. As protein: CSARDRRQGFQETQYF.

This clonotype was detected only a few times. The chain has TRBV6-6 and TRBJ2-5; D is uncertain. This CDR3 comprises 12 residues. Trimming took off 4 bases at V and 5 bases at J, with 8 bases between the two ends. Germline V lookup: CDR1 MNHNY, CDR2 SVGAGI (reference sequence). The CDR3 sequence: CASSFGIETQYF. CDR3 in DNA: TGTGCCAGCAGTTTTGGGATTGAGACCCAGTACTTC.

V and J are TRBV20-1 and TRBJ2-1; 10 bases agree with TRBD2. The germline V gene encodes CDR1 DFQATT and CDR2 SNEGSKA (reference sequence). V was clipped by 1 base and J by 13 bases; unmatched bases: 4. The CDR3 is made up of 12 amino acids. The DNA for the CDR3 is TGCAGTGCTAGAGGACTAGCGGGCTTACAGTTCTTC. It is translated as CSARGLAGLQFF.

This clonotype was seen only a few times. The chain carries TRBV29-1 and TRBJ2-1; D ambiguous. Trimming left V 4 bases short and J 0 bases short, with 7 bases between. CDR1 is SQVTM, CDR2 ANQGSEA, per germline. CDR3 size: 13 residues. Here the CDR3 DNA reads TGCAGCGTTGGGTCTAGCTCCTACAATGAGCAGTTCTTC. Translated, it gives CSVGSSSYNEQFF.

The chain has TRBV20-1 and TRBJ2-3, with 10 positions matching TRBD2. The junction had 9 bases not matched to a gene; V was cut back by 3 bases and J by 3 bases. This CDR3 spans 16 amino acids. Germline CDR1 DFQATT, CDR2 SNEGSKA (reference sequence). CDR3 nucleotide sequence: TGCAGTGCTAGGACGTTTAGGACTAGCGGAACAGATACGCAGTATTTT. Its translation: CSARTFRTSGTDTQYF.

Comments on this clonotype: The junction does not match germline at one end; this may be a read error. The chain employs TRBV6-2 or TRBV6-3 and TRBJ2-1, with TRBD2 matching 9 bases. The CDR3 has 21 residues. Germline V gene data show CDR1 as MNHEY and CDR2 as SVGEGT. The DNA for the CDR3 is TGTGCTAGCAGTTCCCCGAGGGCGGAAGCGGGAGGAACGAGCTCCTACAATGAGCAGTTCTTC. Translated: CASSSPRAEAGGTSSYNEQFF.

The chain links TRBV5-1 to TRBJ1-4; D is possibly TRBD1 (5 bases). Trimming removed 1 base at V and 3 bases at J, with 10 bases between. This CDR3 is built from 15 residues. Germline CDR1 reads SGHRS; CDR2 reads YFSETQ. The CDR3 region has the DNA TGCGCCAGCAGCTTGTCTGGGGGACCTAATGAAAAACTGTTTTTT. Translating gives CASSLSGGPNEKLFF.

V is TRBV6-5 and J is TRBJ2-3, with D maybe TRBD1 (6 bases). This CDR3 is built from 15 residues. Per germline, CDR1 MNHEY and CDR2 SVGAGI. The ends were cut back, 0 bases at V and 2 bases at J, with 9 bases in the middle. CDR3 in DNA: TGTGCCAGCAGTTACTCTGGGGGCGACACAGATACGCAGTATTTT. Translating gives CASSYSGGDTDTQYF.

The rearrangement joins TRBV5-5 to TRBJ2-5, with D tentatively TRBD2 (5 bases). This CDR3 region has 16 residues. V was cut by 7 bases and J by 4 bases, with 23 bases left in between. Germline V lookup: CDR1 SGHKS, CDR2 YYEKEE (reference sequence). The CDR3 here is CASQVNERSPRETQYF. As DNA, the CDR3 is TGTGCCAGCCAAGTAAATGAGCGGAGCCCAAGAGAGACCCAGTACTTC.

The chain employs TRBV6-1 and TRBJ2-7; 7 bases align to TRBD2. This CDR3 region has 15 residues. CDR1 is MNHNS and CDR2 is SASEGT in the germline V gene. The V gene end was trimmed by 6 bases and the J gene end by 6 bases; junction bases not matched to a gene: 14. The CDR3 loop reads CASSRRGGGSREQYF. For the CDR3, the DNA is TGTGCCAGCAGCCGCCGCGGCGGGGGTTCCCGCGAGCAGTACTTC.

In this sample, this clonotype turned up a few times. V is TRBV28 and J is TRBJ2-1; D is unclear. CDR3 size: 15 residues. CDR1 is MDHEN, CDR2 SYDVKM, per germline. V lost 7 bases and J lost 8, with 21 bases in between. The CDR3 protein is CASMLPGLGNHEQFF. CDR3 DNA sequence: TGTGCCAGCATGTTACCGGGCCTAGGAAACCATGAGCAGTTCTTC.

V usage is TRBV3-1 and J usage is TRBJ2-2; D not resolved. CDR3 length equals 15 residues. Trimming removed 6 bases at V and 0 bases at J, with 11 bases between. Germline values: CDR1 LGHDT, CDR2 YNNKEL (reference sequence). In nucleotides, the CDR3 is TGTGCCAGCAGGGGTGCCGGACCGAACACCGGGGAGCTGTTTTTT. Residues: CASRGAGPNTGELFF.

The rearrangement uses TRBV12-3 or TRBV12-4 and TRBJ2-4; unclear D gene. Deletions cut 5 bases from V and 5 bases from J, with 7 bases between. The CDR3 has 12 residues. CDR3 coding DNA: TGTGCCAGCAGTCCCCGGGAAAACATTCAGTACTTC. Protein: CASSPRENIQYF.

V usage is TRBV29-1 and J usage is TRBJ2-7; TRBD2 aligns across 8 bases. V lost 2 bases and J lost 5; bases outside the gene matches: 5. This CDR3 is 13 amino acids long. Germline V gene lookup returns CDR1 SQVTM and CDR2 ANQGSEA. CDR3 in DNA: TGCAGCGTTGAACCTAGCGGGTCTCACGAGCAGTACTTC. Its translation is CSVEPSGSHEQYF.

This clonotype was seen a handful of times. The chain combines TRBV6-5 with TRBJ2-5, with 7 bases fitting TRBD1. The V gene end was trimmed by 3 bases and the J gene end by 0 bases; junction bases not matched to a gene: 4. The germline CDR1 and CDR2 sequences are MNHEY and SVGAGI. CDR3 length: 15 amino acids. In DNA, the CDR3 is TGTGCCAGCAGTTATGGTGACAGGGACCAAGAGACCCAGTACTTC. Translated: CASSYGDRDQETQYF.

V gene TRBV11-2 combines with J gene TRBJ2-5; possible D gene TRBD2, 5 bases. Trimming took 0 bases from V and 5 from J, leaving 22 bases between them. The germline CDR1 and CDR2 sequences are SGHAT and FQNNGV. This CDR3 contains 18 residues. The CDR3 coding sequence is TGTGCCAGCAGCTTAGATGGGCGGAGGCAGCTCGAGCGCGAGACCCAGTACTTC. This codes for CASSLDGRRQLERETQYF.

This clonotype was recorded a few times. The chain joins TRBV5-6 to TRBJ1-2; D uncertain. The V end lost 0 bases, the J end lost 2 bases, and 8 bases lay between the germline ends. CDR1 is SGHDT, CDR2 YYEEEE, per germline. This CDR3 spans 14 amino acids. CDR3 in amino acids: CASSLVARNYGYTF. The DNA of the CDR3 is TGTGCCAGCAGCTTGGTGGCCAGAAACTATGGCTACACCTTC.

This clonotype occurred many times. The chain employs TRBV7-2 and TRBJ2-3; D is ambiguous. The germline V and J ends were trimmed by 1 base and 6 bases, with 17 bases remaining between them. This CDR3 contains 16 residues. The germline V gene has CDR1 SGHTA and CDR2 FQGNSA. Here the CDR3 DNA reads TGTGCCAGCAGCTTAGTACCCAGGTCATTCAGGGATACGCAGTATTTT. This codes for CASSLVPRSFRDTQYF.

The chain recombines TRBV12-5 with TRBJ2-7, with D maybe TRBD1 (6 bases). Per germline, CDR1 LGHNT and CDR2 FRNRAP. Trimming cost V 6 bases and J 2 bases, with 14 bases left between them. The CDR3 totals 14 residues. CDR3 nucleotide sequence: TGTGCTAGTGGCCGGGACATCCAACCCTACGAGCAGTACTTC. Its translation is CASGRDIQPYEQYF. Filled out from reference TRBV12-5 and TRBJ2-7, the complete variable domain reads DARVTQTPRHKVTEMGQEVTMRCQPILGHNTVFWYRQTMMQGLELLAYFRNRAPLDDSGMPKDRFSAEMPDATLATLKIQPSEPRDSAVYFCASGRDIQPYEQYFGPGTRLTVT.

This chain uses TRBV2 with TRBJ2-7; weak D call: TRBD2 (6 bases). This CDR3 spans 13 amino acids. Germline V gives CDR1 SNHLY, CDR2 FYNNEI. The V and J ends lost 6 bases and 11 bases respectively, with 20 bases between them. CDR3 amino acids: CASRPNLGGWEYF. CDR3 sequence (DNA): TGTGCCAGCAGGCCCAACCTCGGGGGATGGGAGTACTTC.

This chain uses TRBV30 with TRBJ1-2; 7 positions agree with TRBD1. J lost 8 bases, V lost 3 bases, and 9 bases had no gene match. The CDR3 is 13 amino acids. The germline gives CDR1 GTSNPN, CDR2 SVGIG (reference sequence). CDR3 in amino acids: CAWRTQGGRGYTF. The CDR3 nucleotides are TGTGCCTGGAGGACCCAGGGGGGAAGGGGCTACACCTTC.

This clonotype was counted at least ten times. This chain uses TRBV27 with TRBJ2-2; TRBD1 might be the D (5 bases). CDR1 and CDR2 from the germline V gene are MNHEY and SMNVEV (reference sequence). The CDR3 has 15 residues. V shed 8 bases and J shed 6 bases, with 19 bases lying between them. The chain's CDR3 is CASSLWGRIAGELFF. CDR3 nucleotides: TGTGCCAGCTCCTTGTGGGGCAGAATAGCCGGGGAGCTGTTTTTT.

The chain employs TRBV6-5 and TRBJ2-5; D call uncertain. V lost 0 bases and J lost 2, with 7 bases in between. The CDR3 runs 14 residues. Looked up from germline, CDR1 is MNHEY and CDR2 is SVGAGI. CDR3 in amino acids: CASSYSPRQETQYF. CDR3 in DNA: TGTGCCAGCAGTTACTCGCCGAGACAAGAGACCCAGTACTTC.

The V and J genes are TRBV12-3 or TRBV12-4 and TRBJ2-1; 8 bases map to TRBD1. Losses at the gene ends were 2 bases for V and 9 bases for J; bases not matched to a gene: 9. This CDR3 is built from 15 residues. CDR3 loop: CASSLTGRGRVEQFF. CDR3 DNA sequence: TGTGCCAGCAGTTTAACGGGCAGGGGGCGGGTTGAGCAGTTCTTC.

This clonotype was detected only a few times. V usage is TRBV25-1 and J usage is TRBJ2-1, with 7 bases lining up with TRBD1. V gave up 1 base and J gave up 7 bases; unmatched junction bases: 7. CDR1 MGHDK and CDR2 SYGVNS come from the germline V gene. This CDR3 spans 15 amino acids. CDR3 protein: CASSEFQTGDNEQFF. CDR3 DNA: TGTGCCAGCAGTGAATTTCAAACAGGGGATAATGAGCAGTTCTTC.

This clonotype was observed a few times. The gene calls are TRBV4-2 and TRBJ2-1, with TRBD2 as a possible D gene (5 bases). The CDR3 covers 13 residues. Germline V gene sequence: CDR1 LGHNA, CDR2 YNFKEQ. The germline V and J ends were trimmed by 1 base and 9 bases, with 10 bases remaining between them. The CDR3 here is CASSQVDRGEQFF. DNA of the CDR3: TGTGCCAGCAGCCAAGTGGATCGGGGTGAGCAGTTCTTC.